The rows below give T cell receptor beta chains drawn from one sample of a study of cytotoxic CD8 clonotypes in ibrutinib-treated CLL. TCRdb's table, derived via immunoSEQ multiplex PCR, lists solely in-frame clones and lacks some. The profile shows 150,000 or so clones, roughly 83% of them singletons. The source was PBMCs, collected after 12 months of ibrutinib treatment. These receptor sequences come from a human donor with chronic lymphocytic leukemia. Both conserved end residues are part of each CDR3. The order of the fields is J gene, V gene, CDR3 protein.

J: TRBJ2-6; V: TRBV27; CDR3: CASSYRGLSGANVLTF
J: TRBJ1-2; V: TRBV7-3; CDR3: CASSPGPGLGGYTF
J: TRBJ1-2; V: TRBV20-1; CDR3: CSAGTGFRYTF
J: TRBJ2-2; V: TRBV2; CDR3: CASSILAGGTRLNTGELFF
J: TRBJ1-1; V: TRBV29-1; CDR3: CSVGIGGNTEAFF
J: TRBJ2-1; V: TRBV10-3; CDR3: CAIGSQREGPYNEQFF
J: TRBJ1-5; V: TRBV5-1; CDR3: CASSLDGGGRDQPQHF
J: TRBJ2-1; V: TRBV5-1; CDR3: CASSPGTSGRYNEQFF
J: TRBJ2-1; V: TRBV7-9; CDR3: CASSRLAGFNEQFF
J: TRBJ2-1; V: TRBV28; CDR3: CASSPSSAYNEQFF
J: TRBJ2-1; V: TRBV11-2; CDR3: CASSARLARSYNEQFF
J: TRBJ2-1; V: TRBV7-3; CDR3: CASSSLGTSGKSSYNEQFF
J: TRBJ2-5; V: TRBV5-4; CDR3: CASSASTSGRAYETQYF
J: TRBJ2-5; V: TRBV4-3; CDR3: CASSQVAGVGETQYF
J: TRBJ2-1; V: TRBV7-8; CDR3: CASSLGLFGEQFF
J: TRBJ1-5; V: TRBV7-9; CDR3: CASSLSFERGNQPQHF
J: TRBJ2-1; V: TRBV29-1; CDR3: CSGGLVGNEQFF
J: TRBJ2-4; V: TRBV27; CDR3: CASSSPGASVNIQYF
J: TRBJ1-1; V: TRBV27; CDR3: CASSLGRDLNTEAFF
J: TRBJ2-5; V: TRBV27; CDR3: CASSWILGETQYF
J: TRBJ2-1; V: TRBV14; CDR3: CASSPPGAPRNEQFF
J: TRBJ1-3; V: TRBV7-2; CDR3: CASSRPGSGNTIYF
J: TRBJ2-5; V: TRBV19; CDR3: CASSIAPGTFQETQYF
J: TRBJ2-1; V: TRBV4-2; CDR3: CASSQDGTSVYNEQFF
J: TRBJ2-3; V: TRBV27; CDR3: CASSLGRTSGRIGSSTDTQYF
J: TRBJ1-3; V: TRBV2; CDR3: CASSELGGTNTIYF
J: TRBJ2-2; V: TRBV2; CDR3: CASSEEEPGELFF
J: TRBJ2-7; V: TRBV7-2; CDR3: CASSSLTSGSPYEQYF
J: TRBJ2-3; V: TRBV19; CDR3: CASSLRELTDTQYF
J: TRBJ2-1; V: TRBV7-8; CDR3: CASSSRVGAGGQKDYNEQFF
J: TRBJ1-5; V: TRBV5-1; CDR3: CASSPDPTASNQPQHF
J: TRBJ1-2; V: TRBV19; CDR3: CATMDRGHIDGYTF
J: TRBJ2-1; V: TRBV11-2; CDR3: CASSGAPGGEQFF
J: TRBJ2-7; V: TRBV27; CDR3: CASSLRARSYEQYF
J: TRBJ2-3; V: TRBV7-3; CDR3: CASSTRSSGSSDTQYF
J: TRBJ2-2; V: TRBV7-9; CDR3: CASSLAGNTGELFF
J: TRBJ2-4; V: TRBV27; CDR3: CASSLSGQGVSRAKNIQYF
J: TRBJ2-5; V: TRBV5-1; CDR3: CASSLQGMRETQYF
J: TRBJ1-2; V: TRBV5-1; CDR3: CASSLEQARYGYTF
J: TRBJ1-5; V: TRBV19; CDR3: CASSISSPLPAQHF
J: TRBJ2-1; V: TRBV6-6; CDR3: CASSYKSDPYYNEQFF
J: TRBJ2-5; V: TRBV11-2; CDR3: CASSLTGGANQQETQYF
J: TRBJ2-7; V: TRBV5-1; CDR3: CASSSLAGGNYEQYF
J: TRBJ1-4; V: TRBV18; CDR3: CASCIGNEKLFF
J: TRBJ2-1; V: TRBV7-7; CDR3: CASSLFPSGSGNEQFF
J: TRBJ2-3; V: TRBV10-1; CDR3: CASSAYHTNPDTQYF
J: TRBJ2-1; V: TRBV29-1; CDR3: CSVGTGYNEQFF
J: TRBJ2-7; V: TRBV6-6; CDR3: CASSSTGVGEQYF
J: TRBJ2-3; V: TRBV5-4; CDR3: CASSLALSAGSTDTQYF
J: TRBJ2-1; V: TRBV6-5; CDR3: CASSYSKNNEQFF
J: TRBJ2-7; V: TRBV6-6; CDR3: CASSTKNYEQYF
J: TRBJ1-1; V: TRBV19; CDR3: CASTPRTVNTEAFF
J: TRBJ2-3; V: TRBV27; CDR3: CASRQPGLAGVDTQYF